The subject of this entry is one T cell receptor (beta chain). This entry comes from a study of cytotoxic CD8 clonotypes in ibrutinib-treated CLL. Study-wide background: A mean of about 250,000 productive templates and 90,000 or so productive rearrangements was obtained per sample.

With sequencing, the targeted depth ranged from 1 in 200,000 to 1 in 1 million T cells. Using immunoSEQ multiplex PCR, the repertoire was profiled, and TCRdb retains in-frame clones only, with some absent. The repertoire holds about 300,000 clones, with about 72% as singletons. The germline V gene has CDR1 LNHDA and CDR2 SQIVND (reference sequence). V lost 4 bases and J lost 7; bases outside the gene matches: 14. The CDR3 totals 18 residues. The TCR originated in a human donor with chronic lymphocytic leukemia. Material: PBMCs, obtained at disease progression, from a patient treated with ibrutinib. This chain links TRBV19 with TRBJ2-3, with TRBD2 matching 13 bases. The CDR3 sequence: CASSTTGGGLAGVNTQYF. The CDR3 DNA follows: TGTGCCAGTAGTACGACAGGGGGCGGACTAGCGGGAGTCAATACGCAGTATTTT.